This TCR beta chain originates from a study of T cell changes during pregnancy in multiple sclerosis. Using immunoSEQ multiplex PCR, the repertoire was profiled, and TCRdb retains in-frame clones only, with some absent. Of about 60,000 clones detected, less than 95% appear once; the ten largest clones hold 5% to 7.5%. This sequence was found in a female donor in good health, enrolled as a control in a pregnancy study. The sequencing here drew on peripheral blood, taken in the third trimester of pregnancy.

The CDR3 DNA reads as TGTGCCAGCAGTTTGTTAGCGGGAGAGGTGTTCTACGAGCAGTACTTC. Protein: CASSLLAGEVFYEQYF. The rearrangement links TRBV28 to TRBJ2-7; 9 bases align to TRBD2. CDR1 and CDR2 from the germline V gene are MDHEN and SYDVKM. The CDR3 covers 16 residues. The ends lost 3 bases at V and 3 bases at J; junction bases unmatched: 9.